This T cell receptor (beta chain) originates from a study of blood T cells in healthy people across ages. Study results and limitations: TCR beta diversity per million T cells fell roughly linearly with age.

The V gene lost 5 bases and the J gene lost 5 bases, with 12 bases spanning the gap. The V gene's germline CDR1 is MDHEN and CDR2 SYDVKM. The CDR3 totals 13 residues. The use of a sample-barcoded 5' primer and a J-beta primer mix characterized a second PCR of about 7 to 12 cycles. Template switching added a 12-random-nucleotide identifier to every cDNA molecule. Using its own MiXCR run on the 5' RACE reads, TCRdb lists one record per CDR3 protein. Here the sample spans approximately 350,000 distinct CDR3 sequences, roughly half being singletons. This clonotype was seen a handful of times. Its target is unknown.

The chain uses TRBV28 and TRBJ1-2; D is perhaps TRBD1 (6 bases). The sequencing sample was made of blood. This clonotype was obtained from a man aged 60-69 years in good health. In DNA form, the CDR3 reads TGTGCCAGCAGTCCCCGACAGGTTTATGGCTACACCTTC. This codes for CASSPRQVYGYTF.